This record concerns one T cell receptor (beta chain) sequence. The antigen remains unidentified. The record originates from a study of cytomegalovirus exposure and HLA in healthy donors. Across the whole study: From HLA-typed donors, an early data release held tens of millions of unique TCRs.

60 Vbeta and 13 Jbeta primers were used in PCR. Profiled with immunoSEQ multiplex PCR; TCRdb holds only in-frame clones, not every one. This sample has 150,000 or so clones, with roughly 75% found just once. Study-wide results and caveats: What TCR beta sequences reportedly achieved was accurate prediction of HLA-A and HLA-B alleles in most subjects. High specificity and sensitivity for cytomegalovirus status were reported for the classifier.

Trimming removed 3 bases from V and 8 bases from J; junction bases left unmatched: 6. The germline V gene encodes CDR1 LGHNA and CDR2 YSLEER. CDR3 size: 14 residues. Sequencing used PBMCs. The chain has TRBV4-3 and TRBJ2-1; 8 nucleotides line up with TRBD2. The clonotype originates from a female donor in good health and CMV-seronegative. CDR3 in DNA: TGCGCCAGCAGCCACAGAGCGGGAGTCTATGAGCAGTTCTTC. Amino acids: CASSHRAGVYEQFF.